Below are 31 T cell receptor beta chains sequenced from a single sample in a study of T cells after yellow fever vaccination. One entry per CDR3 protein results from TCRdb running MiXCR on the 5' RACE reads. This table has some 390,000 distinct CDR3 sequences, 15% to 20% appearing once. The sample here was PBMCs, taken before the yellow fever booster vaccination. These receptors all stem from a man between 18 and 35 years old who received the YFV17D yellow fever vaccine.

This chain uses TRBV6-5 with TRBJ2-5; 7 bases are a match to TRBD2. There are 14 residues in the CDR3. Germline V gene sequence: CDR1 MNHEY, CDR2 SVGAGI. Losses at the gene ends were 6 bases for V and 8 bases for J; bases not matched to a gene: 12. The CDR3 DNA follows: TGTGCCAGCAGCCGGGAGGTAACAAGAGAAACCCAGTACTTC. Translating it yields CASSREVTRETQYF.

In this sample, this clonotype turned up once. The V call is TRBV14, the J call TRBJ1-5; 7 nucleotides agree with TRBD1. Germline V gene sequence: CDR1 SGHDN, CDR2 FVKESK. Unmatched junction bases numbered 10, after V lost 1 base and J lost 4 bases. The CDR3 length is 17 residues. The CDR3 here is CASSQGTKTGPNQPQHF. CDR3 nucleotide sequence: TGTGCCAGCAGCCAAGGGACGAAGACAGGGCCTAATCAGCCCCAGCATTTT.

The DNA of the CDR3 is TGCGCCAGCAGGGTGGGACTAGCGGGACCCAATGAGCAGTTCTTC. Its translation is CASRVGLAGPNEQFF. V is TRBV5-1 and J is TRBJ2-1; 13 bases match TRBD2. CDR3 length equals 15 residues. Trimming cost V 5 bases and J 6 bases; bases outside gene matches: 5. CDR1 and CDR2 (germline): SGHRS, YFSETQ.

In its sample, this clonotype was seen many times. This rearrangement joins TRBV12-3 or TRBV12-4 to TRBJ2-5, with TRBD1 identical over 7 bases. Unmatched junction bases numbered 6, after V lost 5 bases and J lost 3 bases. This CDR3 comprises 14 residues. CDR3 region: CASSPDRVEETQYF. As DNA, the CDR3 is TGTGCCAGCAGTCCAGACAGGGTCGAAGAGACCCAGTACTTC.

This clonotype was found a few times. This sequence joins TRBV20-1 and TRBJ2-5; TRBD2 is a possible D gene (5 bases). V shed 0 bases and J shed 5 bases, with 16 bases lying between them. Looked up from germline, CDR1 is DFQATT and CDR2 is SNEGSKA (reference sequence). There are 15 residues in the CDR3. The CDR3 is CSARDPKTGWETQYF. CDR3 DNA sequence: TGCAGTGCTAGAGATCCTAAGACGGGGTGGGAGACCCAGTACTTC.

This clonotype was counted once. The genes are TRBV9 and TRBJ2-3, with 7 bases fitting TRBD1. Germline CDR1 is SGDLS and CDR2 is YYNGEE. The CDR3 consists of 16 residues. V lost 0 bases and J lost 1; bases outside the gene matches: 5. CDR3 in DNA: TGTGCCAGCAGCGTAGAAGGCGACAGGGGCACAGATACGCAGTATTTT. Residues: CASSVEGDRGTDTQYF.

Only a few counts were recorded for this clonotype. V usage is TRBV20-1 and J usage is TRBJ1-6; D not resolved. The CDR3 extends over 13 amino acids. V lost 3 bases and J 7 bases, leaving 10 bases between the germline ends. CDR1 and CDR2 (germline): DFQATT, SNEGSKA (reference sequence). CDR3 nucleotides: TGCAGTGCTAGTCCGGTTCTGAATTCACCCCTCCACTTT. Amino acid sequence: CSASPVLNSPLHF.

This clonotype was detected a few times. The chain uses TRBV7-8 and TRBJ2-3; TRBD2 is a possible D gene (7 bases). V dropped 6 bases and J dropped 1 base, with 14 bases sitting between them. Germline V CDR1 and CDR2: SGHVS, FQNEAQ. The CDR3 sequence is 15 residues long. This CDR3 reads CASRRRGPRTDTQYF. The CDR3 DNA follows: TGTGCCAGCAGACGGCGGGGGCCCCGCACAGATACGCAGTATTTT.

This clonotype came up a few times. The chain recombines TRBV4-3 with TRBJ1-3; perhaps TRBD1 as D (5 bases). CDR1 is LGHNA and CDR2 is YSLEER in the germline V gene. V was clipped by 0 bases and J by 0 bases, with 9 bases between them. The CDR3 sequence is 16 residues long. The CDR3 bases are TGCGCCAGCAGCCAAGATATCGGGGGCTCTGGAAACACCATATATTTT. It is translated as CASSQDIGGSGNTIYF.

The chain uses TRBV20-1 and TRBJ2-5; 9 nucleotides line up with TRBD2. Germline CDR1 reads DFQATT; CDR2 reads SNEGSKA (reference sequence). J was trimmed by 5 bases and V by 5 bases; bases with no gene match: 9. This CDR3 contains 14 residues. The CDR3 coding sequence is TGCAGTGCTTTTCCGGCTAGCGGGAAGGAGACCCAGTACTTC. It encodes CSAFPASGKETQYF.

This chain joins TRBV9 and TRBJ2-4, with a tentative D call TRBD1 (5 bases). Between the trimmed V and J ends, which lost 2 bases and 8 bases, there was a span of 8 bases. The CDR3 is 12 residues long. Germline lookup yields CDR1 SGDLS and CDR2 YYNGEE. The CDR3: CASSVLGDIQYF. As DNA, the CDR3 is TGTGCCAGCAGCGTGCTAGGGGACATTCAGTACTTC. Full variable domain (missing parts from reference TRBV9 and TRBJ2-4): DSGVTQTPKHLITATGQRVTLRCSPRSGDLSVYWYQQSLDQGLQFLIQYYNGEERAKGNILERFSAQQFPDLHSELNLSSLELGDSALYFCASSVLGDIQYFGAGTRLSVL.

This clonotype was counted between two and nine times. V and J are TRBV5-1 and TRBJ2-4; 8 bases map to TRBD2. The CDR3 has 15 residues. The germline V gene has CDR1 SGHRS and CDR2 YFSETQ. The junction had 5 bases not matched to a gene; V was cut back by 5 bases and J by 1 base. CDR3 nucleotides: TGCGCCAGCAGTCGGACTAGCTCGGCCAAAAACATTCAGTACTTC. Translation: CASSRTSSAKNIQYF.

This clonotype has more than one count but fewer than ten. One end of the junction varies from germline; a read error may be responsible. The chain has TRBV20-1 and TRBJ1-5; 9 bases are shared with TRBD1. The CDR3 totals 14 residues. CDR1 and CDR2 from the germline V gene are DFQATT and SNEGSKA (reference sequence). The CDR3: CSARGGTGSQPQHF. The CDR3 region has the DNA TGCAGTGCGAGAGGGGGGACAGGGTCTCAGCCCCAGCATTTT.

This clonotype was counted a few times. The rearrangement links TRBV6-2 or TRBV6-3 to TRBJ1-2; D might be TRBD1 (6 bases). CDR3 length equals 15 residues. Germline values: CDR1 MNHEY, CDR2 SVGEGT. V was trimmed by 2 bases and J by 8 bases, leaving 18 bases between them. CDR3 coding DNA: TGTGCCAGCAGTTACGGTTCCGGACAGTTAAAAGGCTACACCTTC. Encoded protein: CASSYGSGQLKGYTF.

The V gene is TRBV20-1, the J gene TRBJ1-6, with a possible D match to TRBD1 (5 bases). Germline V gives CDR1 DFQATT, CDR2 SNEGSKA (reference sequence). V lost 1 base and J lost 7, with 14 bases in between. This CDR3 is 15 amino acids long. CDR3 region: CSARGTGTANSPLHF. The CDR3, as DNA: TGCAGTGCTAGAGGTACCGGGACCGCCAATTCACCCCTCCACTTT.

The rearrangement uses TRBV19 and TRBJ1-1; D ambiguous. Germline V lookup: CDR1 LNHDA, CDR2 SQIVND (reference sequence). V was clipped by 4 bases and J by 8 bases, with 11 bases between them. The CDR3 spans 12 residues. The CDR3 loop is CASSNRELEAFF. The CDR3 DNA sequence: TGTGCCAGTAGTAATAGGGAACTAGAAGCTTTCTTT.

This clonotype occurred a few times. The CDR3 spells CASNQGGSYEQFF. CDR3 nucleotides: TGTGCCAGCAACCAGGGTGGGTCCTATGAGCAGTTCTTC. The V and J genes are TRBV6-5 and TRBJ2-1, with D tentatively TRBD1 (5 bases). This CDR3 contains 13 residues. Germline lookup yields CDR1 MNHEY and CDR2 SVGAGI. V was pared by 7 bases and J by 8 bases, with 15 bases between.

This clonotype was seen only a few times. CDR3 amino acids: CASIYGTASQETQYF. CDR3 nucleotide sequence: TGTGCCAGCATTTATGGGACAGCCTCTCAAGAGACCCAGTACTTC. V gene TRBV6-1 combines with J gene TRBJ2-5; TRBD1 matches 7 bases. The CDR3 loop spans 15 amino acids. With 7 bases clipped from V and 2 bases from J, the junction kept 10 bases outside the gene matches. Per germline, CDR1 MNHNS and CDR2 SASEGT.

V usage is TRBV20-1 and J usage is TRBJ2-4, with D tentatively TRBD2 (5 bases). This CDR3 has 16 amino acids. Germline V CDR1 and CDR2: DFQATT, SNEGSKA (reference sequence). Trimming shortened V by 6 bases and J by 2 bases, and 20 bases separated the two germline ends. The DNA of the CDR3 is TGCAGTGCCCGGCCTCCCGCCTCGGGGACCAAAAACATTCAGTACTTC. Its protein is CSARPPASGTKNIQYF.

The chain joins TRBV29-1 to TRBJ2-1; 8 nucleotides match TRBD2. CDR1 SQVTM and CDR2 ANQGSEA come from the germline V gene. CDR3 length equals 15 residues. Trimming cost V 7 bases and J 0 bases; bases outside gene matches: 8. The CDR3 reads CSGRGGGSSYNEQFF. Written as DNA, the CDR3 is TGCAGCGGTCGGGGCGGGGGGTCCTCCTACAATGAGCAGTTCTTC.

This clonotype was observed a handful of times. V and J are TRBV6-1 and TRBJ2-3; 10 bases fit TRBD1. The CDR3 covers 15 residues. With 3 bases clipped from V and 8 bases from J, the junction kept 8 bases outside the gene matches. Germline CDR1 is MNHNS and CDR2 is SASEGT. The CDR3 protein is CASSEDRGDGGTQYF. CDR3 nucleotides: TGTGCCAGCAGTGAGGACAGGGGGGACGGCGGTACGCAGTATTTT.

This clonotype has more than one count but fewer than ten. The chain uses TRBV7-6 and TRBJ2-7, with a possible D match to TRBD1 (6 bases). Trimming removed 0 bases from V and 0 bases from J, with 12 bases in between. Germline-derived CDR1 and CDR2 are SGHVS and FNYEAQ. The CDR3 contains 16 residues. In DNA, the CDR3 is TGTGCCAGCAGCTTAGCCCCTACAGGGACCTCCTACGAGCAGTACTTC. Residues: CASSLAPTGTSYEQYF.

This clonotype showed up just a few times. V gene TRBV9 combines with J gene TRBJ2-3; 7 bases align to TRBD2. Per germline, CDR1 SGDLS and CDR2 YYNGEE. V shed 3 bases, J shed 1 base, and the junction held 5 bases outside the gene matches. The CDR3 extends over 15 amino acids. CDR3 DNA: TGTGCCAGCAGCGCGACTAGCAGTGGCACAGATACGCAGTATTTT. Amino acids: CASSATSSGTDTQYF.

The CDR3 sequence: CSARSLDGASYGYTF. CDR3 nucleotides: TGCAGTGCTAGATCCCTGGACGGTGCCAGCTATGGCTACACCTTC. This chain joins TRBV20-1 and TRBJ1-2, with D unclear. V dropped 2 bases and J dropped 4 bases, with 17 bases sitting between them. This CDR3 has 15 residues. The germline gives CDR1 DFQATT, CDR2 SNEGSKA (reference sequence).

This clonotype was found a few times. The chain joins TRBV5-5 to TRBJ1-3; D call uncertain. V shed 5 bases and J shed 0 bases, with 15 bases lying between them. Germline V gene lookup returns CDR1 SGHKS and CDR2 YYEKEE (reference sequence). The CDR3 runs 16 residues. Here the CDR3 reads CASSRTGISSGNTIYF. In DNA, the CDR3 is TGTGCCAGCAGTAGGACTGGAATCTCCTCTGGAAACACCATATATTTT.

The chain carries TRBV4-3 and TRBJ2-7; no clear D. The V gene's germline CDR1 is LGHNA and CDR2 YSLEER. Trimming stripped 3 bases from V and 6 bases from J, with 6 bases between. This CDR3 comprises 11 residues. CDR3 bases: TGCGCCAGCAGCCAGTTTGGCGAGCAGTACGTC. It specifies CASSQFGEQYV.

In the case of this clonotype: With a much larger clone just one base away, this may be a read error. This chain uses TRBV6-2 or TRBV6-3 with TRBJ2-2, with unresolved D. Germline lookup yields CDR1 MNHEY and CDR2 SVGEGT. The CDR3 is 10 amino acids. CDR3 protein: CASSSGDLFF. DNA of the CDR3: TGTGCCAGCAGTTCTGGGGATCTGTTTTTT.

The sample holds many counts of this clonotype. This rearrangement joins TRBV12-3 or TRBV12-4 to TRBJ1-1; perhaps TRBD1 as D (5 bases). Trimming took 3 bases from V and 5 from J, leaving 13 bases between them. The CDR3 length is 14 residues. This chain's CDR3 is CASSFSQGTTEAFF. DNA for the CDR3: TGTGCCAGCAGTTTTAGTCAGGGAACAACTGAAGCTTTCTTT.

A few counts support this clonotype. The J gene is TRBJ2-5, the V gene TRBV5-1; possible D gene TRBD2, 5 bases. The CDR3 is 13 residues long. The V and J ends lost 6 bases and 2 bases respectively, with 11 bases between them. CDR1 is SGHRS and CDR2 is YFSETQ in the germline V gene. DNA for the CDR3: TGCGCCAGCACGGCTAGCCCACAAGAGACCCAGTACTTC. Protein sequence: CASTASPQETQYF.

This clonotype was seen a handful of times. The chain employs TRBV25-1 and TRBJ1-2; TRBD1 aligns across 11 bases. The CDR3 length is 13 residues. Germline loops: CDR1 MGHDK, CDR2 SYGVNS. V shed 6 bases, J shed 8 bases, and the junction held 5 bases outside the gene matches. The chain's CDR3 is CASSQGQGGGYTF. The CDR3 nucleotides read TGTGCCAGCAGCCAGGGACAGGGGGGCGGCTACACCTTC.

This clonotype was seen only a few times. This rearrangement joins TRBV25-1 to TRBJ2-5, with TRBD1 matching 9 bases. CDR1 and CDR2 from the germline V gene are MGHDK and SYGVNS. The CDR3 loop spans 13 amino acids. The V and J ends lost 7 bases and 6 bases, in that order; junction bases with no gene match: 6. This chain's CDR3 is CASMGQGEQTQYF. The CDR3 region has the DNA TGTGCCAGCATGGGACAGGGAGAACAGACCCAGTACTTC.